This T cell receptor (beta chain) appears in the sequencing data of a study of T cell responses to AZD1222 COVID-19 vaccine. Study-wide results and limits: Nearly half of spike-specific TCRs reportedly target variant regions that are unmutated in the B.1.351 and B.1.1.7 variants.

CDR1 GTSNPN and CDR2 SVGIG come from the germline V gene (reference sequence). The CDR3 length is 13 residues. V dropped 8 bases and J dropped 1; count of bases not matched to a gene: 7. Turning to this clone: Its antigen is unidentified.

Sequenced by immunoSEQ multiplex PCR; TCRdb stores in-frame clones only, minus some. The table includes 75,000 to 90,000 clones, approximately 85% detected once. This sequence originates from an adult who received the AZD1222 COVID-19 vaccine. V and J are TRBV30 and TRBJ1-2; the match to TRBD1 covers 7 bases. The sample in question was peripheral blood, obtained 28 days after the second AZD1222 dose. As DNA, the CDR3 is TGTGCCGCAACAGGGGTTGGTAACTATGGCTACACCTTC. Amino acids: CAATGVGNYGYTF.